This entry lists 17 T cell receptor beta chains sequenced from one sample in a study of blood T cell repertoires in COVID-19. Clones were read by immunoSEQ multiplex PCR, and TCRdb kept only the in-frame ones, dropping some. The table lists about 310,000 clones, roughly 89% of them singletons. Material: PBMCs or T cells enriched from blood (not recorded which). The receptor set was obtained from a woman aged 18-35 years with acute COVID-19.

The chain couples TRBV10-3 to TRBJ2-1; a weak D match, TRBD2 (6 bases). The CDR3 has 14 residues. Germline V gene lookup returns CDR1 ENHRY and CDR2 SYGVKD. The V end lost 4 bases, the J end lost 7 bases, and 14 bases lay between the germline ends. The CDR3 sequence: CAISGRGSENEQFF. The CDR3, as DNA: TGTGCCATCAGTGGCCGGGGGTCAGAAAATGAGCAGTTCTTC.

The chain recombines TRBV7-9 with TRBJ2-6; 10 bases are shared with TRBD1. The germline CDR1 and CDR2 sequences are SEHNR and FQNEAQ (reference sequence). V lost 1 base, J lost 0 bases, and 0 bases stayed unmatched. This CDR3 spans 17 amino acids. CDR3 residues: CASSLGTGGSGANVLTF. The CDR3 DNA follows: TGTGCCAGCAGCTTAGGGACAGGGGGCTCTGGGGCCAACGTCCTGACTTTC.

The chain links TRBV5-1 to TRBJ1-1; TRBD1 matches 7 bases. CDR1 and CDR2 from the germline V gene are SGHRS and YFSETQ. The CDR3 loop spans 16 amino acids. V shed 0 bases and J 2 bases; nucleotides not matched to a gene: 7. The chain's CDR3 is CASSLAQGRSNTEAFF. DNA for the CDR3: TGCGCCAGCAGCTTGGCACAGGGGCGAAGTAACACTGAAGCTTTCTTT.

This chain connects TRBV19 to TRBJ1-5, with 7 nucleotides matching TRBD1. Per the germline V gene, CDR1 is LNHDA and CDR2 is SQIVND (reference sequence). This CDR3 spans 17 amino acids. The J segment lost 3 bases and the V segment lost 3 bases, leaving 11 bases of the junction unmatched. This CDR3 is CASSIYPDDRANQPQHF. The CDR3 DNA sequence: TGTGCCAGTAGTATTTATCCCGACGACAGGGCCAATCAGCCCCAGCATTTT.

The V and J genes are TRBV7-2 and TRBJ1-5; 10 positions match TRBD1. Trimming took 0 bases from V and 0 from J; bases not matched to a gene: 2. The CDR3 has 17 residues. The V gene's germline CDR1 is SGHTA and CDR2 FQGNSA. As DNA, the CDR3 is TGTGCCAGCAGCTTAGCGACAGGGGGCTATAGCAATCAGCCCCAGCATTTT. As protein: CASSLATGGYSNQPQHF.

The chain carries TRBV7-6 and TRBJ1-4; perhaps TRBD1 as D (5 bases). V was cut by 2 bases and J by 7 bases, with 14 bases left in between. This CDR3 is 15 amino acids long. The germline V gene has CDR1 SGHVS and CDR2 FNYEAQ. CDR3 loop: CASSLQGPGGEKLFF. CDR3 DNA sequence: TGTGCCAGCAGCTTACAGGGCCCCGGGGGTGAAAAACTGTTTTTT.

The rearrangement uses TRBV18 and TRBJ1-2; D is perhaps TRBD1 (6 bases). V lost 2 bases to trimming and J lost 0 bases, with 16 bases between them. Germline CDR1 and CDR2: KGHSH and LQKENI. The CDR3 sequence is 17 residues long. The DNA for the CDR3 is TGTGCCAGCTCACCAGGACAGCCGGCGGGAGCTAACTATGGCTACACCTTC. Translation gives CASSPGQPAGANYGYTF.

V gene TRBV5-6 combines with J gene TRBJ1-2, with D possibly TRBD1 on 5 matching bases. The CDR3 covers 14 residues. V shed 0 bases and J shed 0 bases, with 6 bases lying between them. From germline, CDR1 is SGHDT and CDR2 YYEEEE. The CDR3 DNA reads TGTGCCAGCAGCTTGGACAGGACTAACTATGGCTACACCTTC. This translates into CASSLDRTNYGYTF.

This clone was observed once. CDR3 protein: CASSQGVGAMTEAFF. The CDR3 bases are TGTGCCAGCAGCCAAGGAGTGGGGGCAATGACTGAAGCTTTCTTT. The chain recombines TRBV7-9 with TRBJ1-1; D possibly corresponds to TRBD1 (6 bases). Germline V gene lookup returns CDR1 SEHNR and CDR2 FQNEAQ (reference sequence). CDR3 length: 15 residues. Trimming removed 5 bases from V and 5 bases from J, with 18 bases in between.

This clone appeared once. The chain recombines TRBV5-1 with TRBJ2-1, with 13 bases lining up with TRBD2. Per the germline V gene, CDR1 is SGHRS and CDR2 is YFSETQ. This CDR3 comprises 16 residues. V trimming: 2 bases; J trimming: 3 bases; junction bases outside the gene matches: 2. The chain's CDR3 is CASSLTSGRVYNEQFF. The CDR3 coding sequence is TGCGCCAGCAGCTTAACTAGCGGGAGGGTCTACAATGAGCAGTTCTTC.

DNA for the CDR3: TGTGCCAGCTCACCTCTTGAGGAGGGTCTCGGGGAGCTGTTTTTT. It yields the protein CASSPLEEGLGELFF. V gene TRBV18 combines with J gene TRBJ2-2; D is perhaps TRBD2 (6 bases). Germline V lookup: CDR1 KGHSH, CDR2 LQKENI. V lost 3 bases and J lost 7, with 15 bases in between. The CDR3 runs 15 residues. Combining the CDR3 with reference TRBV18 and TRBJ2-2 gives the whole variable domain NAGVMQNPRHLVRRRGQEARLRCSPMKGHSHVYWYRQLPEEGLKFMVYLQKENIIDESGMPKERFSAEFPKEGPSILRIQQVVRGDSAAYFCASSPLEEGLGELFFGEGSRLTVL.

The V and J genes are TRBV11-3 and TRBJ2-2, with a possible D match to TRBD1 (6 bases). Trimming left V 5 bases short and J 4 bases short, with 14 bases between. The CDR3 sequence is 15 residues long. Germline V gene sequence: CDR1 SGHNT, CDR2 YENEEA. The CDR3 nucleotides are TGTGCCAGCAGCCCGACTCAGGGGTCCACCGGGGAGCTGTTTTTT. This sequence encodes CASSPTQGSTGELFF.

The genes are TRBV25-1 and TRBJ1-1, with D hard to call. Germline V lookup: CDR1 MGHDK, CDR2 SYGVNS. CDR3 length: 13 amino acids. Trimming removed 3 bases from V and 4 bases from J, with 9 bases in between. This CDR3 reads CASSEWEGTEAFF. The CDR3 bases are TGTGCCAGCAGTGAGTGGGAGGGCACTGAAGCTTTCTTT.

The chain has TRBV5-8 and TRBJ2-3, with D unresolved. Germline-derived CDR1 and CDR2 are SGHTS and YDEGEE. Trimming took 4 bases from V and 0 from J, leaving 6 bases between them. The CDR3 runs to 13 residues. In nucleotides, the CDR3 is TGTGCCAGCAGCCAGAGGAGCACAGATACGCAGTATTTT. Protein sequence: CASSQRSTDTQYF.

The V and J genes are TRBV3-1 (or the pseudogene TRBV3-2) and TRBJ2-1; D perhaps matches TRBD1 (5 bases). Trimming took off 6 bases at V and 0 bases at J, with 12 bases between the two ends. There are 15 residues in the CDR3. Germline values: CDR1 LGHDT, CDR2 YNNKEL (reference sequence). The CDR3 sequence: CASRPTVSSYNEQFF. The CDR3 DNA reads TGTGCCAGCAGACCGACAGTCAGCTCCTACAATGAGCAGTTCTTC.

The chain uses TRBV2 and TRBJ2-7, with D possibly being TRBD1 (6 bases). The CDR3 contains 17 residues. V gave up 8 bases and J gave up 4 bases, with 27 bases separating them. The germline gives CDR1 SNHLY, CDR2 FYNNEI. CDR3 region: CASSEDWTAVMVYEQYF. The CDR3 coding sequence is TGTGCCAGCTCTGAGGACTGGACAGCAGTGATGGTATACGAGCAGTACTTC. The complete variable domain, with remaining parts taken from reference TRBV2 and TRBJ2-7, reads EPEVTQTPSHQVTQMGQEVILRCVPISNHLYFYWYRQILGQKVEFLVSFYNNEISEKSEIFDDQFSVERPDGSNFTLKIRSTKLEDSAMYFCASSEDWTAVMVYEQYFGPGTRLTVT.

V usage is TRBV27 and J usage is TRBJ2-7, with TRBD2 as a possible D gene (6 bases). The CDR3 covers 14 residues. In germline, CDR1 is MNHEY, CDR2 SMNVEV (reference sequence). Trimming took off 6 bases at V and 3 bases at J, with 15 bases between the two ends. In DNA, the CDR3 is TGTGCCAGCAGCATTGCCGGGGGTTACTACGAGCAGTACTTC. Protein: CASSIAGGYYEQYF.